Below, one T cell receptor beta chain is given with its context. Its antigen is currently unknown. The data originate from a study of T cells in localized non-small cell lung cancer. Overall study results and limits: Heterogeneity is still possible, as just one tumor region was sequenced. Blood T cell density predicted longer survival; adjacent-lung clonality, shorter. The appearance of a median approximately 61 of the top 100 tumor clones was seen in adjacent lung. Among the tissues sampled, uninvolved adjacent lung had the highest T cell clonality, above tumor.

Assay used: immunoSEQ multiplex PCR; TCRdb lists only in-frame clones, some missing. This sample has tens of thousands of clones, with roughly 89% found just once. Here the sequenced sample was peripheral blood, taken before any cancer treatment. This clonotype was obtained from a male donor older than 55 with stage I lung adenocarcinoma.

As DNA, the CDR3 is TGTGCCAGCGCAGAATCTCCCTTCGAAGGGGAGCTGTTTTTT. Translating gives CASAESPFEGELFF. The V and J genes are TRBV6-1 and TRBJ2-2; D uncertain. The CDR3 loop spans 14 amino acids. Trimming left V 8 bases short and J 8 bases short, with 18 bases between. Germline loops: CDR1 MNHNS, CDR2 SASEGT.